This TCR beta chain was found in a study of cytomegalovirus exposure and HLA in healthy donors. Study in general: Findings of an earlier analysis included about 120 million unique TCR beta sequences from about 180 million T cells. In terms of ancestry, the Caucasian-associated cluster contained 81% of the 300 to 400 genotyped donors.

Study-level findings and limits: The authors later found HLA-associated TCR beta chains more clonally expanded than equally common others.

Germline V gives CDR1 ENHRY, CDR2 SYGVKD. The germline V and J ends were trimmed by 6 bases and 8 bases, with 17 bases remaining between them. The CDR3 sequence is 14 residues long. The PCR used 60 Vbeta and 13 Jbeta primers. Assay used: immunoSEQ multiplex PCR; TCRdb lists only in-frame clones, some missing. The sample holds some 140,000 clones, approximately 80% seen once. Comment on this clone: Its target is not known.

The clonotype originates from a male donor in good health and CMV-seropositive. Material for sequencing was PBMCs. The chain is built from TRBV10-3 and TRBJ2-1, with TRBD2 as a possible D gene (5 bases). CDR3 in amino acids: CAIRPVTGGHEQFF. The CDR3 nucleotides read TGTGCCATCAGACCGGTAACCGGAGGACATGAGCAGTTCTTC.